This T cell receptor beta chain was sequenced in a study of CD8+ T cells in alopecia areata. General observations from the study: When scalp samples are sequenced, resident alphabeta T cells of normal skin are also captured.

With regard to this clone: Its antigen remains unidentified.

Sequencing relied on a cDNA template that was reverse transcribed from extracted RNA. Here immunoSEQ multiplex PCR was the method, and the copy in TCRdb shows in-frame clones only, minus some. The sample lists some 170,000 clones, approximately 52% seen once, with 16% in the top ten. Between the trimmed V and J ends, which lost 1 base and 4 bases, there was a span of 10 bases. This CDR3 has 14 amino acids. CDR1 is KGHSH and CDR2 is LQKENI in the germline V gene. Specified treatment: oral pan-JAK inhibitor, 5-10 mg twice daily. This clonotype was sampled from a human donor with alopecia areata. Here the sequenced sample was CD4+ T cells sorted from blood, taken at approximately week 61, from a patient treated with tofacitinib. The chain employs TRBV18 and TRBJ1-2; D perhaps matches TRBD1 (5 bases). The CDR3 bases are TGTGCCAGCTCACCACGGGCGGACACCTATGGCTACACCTTC. Translating it yields CASSPRADTYGYTF.